The entry that follows covers one T cell receptor beta chain sequence. The antigen remains unidentified. The record originates from a study of monozygotic twins with inflammatory bowel disease. Study-level findings and limits: IBD patients had lower TCRbeta diversity (inverse Simpson) than healthy co-twins. Especially where disease activity was present, IBD patients had fewer clonotypes in common with others than healthy twins did.

Through template switching, UMIs that included a 6-nucleotide sample barcode were added. TCRdb reprocessed the 5' RACE reads, keeping one entry per CDR3 protein, no DNA. The sample includes some 170,000 distinct CDR3 sequences. The sequence derives from a human donor with ulcerative colitis or Crohn's disease, or a healthy co-twin of an affected twin (not recorded which). The sample was blood.

CDR3 sequence reads: CASSLESGRPGELFF. The V and J genes are TRBV5-1 and TRBJ2-2. The CDR3 has 15 residues. The V gene's germline CDR1 is SGHRS and CDR2 YFSETQ.